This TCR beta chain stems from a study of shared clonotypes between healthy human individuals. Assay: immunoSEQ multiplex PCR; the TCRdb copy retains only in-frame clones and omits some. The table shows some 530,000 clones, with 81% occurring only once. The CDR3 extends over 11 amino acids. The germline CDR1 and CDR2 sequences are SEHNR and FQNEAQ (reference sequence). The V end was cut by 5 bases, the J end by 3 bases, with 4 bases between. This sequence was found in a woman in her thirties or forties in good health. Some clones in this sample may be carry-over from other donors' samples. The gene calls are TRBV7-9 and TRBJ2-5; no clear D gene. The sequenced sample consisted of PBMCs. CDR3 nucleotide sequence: TGTGCCAGCAGCCAAAAAGAGACCCAGTACTTC. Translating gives CASSQKETQYF.